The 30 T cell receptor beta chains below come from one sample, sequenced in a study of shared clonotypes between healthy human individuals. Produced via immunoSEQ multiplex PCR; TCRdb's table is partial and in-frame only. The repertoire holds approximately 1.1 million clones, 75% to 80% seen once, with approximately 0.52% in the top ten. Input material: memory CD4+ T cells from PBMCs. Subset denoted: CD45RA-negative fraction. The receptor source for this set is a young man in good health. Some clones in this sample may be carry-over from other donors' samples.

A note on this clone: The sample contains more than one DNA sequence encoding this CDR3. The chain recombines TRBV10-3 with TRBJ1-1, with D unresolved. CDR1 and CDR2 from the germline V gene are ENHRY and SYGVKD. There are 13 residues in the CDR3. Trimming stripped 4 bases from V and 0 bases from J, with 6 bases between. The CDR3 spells CAISVGMNTEAFF. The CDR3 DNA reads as TGTGCCATCAGTGTGGGGATGAACACTGAAGCTTTCTTT.

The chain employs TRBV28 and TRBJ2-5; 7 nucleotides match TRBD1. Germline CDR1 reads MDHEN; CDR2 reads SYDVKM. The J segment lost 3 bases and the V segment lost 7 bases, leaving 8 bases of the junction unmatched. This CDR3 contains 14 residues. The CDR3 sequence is CASTEGGREETQYF. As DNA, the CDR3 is TGTGCCAGCACAGAAGGGGGCAGGGAAGAGACCCAGTACTTC.

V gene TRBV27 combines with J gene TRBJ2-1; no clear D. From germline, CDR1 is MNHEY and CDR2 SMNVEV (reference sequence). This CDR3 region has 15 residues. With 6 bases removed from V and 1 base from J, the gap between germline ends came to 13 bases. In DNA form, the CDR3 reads TGTGCCAGCAGCTACACAGTGATTTCCTACAATGAGCAGTTCTTC. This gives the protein CASSYTVISYNEQFF.

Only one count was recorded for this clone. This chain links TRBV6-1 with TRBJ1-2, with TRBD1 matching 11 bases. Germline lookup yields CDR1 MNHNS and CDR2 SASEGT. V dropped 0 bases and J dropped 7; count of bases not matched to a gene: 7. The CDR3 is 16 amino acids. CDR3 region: CASSEAPRTGGSGYTF. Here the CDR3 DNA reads TGTGCCAGCAGTGAAGCGCCGCGGACAGGGGGCTCTGGCTACACCTTC.

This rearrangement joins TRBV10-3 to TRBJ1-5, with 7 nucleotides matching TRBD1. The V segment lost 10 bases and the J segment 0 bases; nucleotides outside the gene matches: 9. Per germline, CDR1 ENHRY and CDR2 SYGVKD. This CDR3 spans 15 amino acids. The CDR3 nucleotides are TGTGCCACCGCCCGGGACAGAAATAGCAATCAGCCCCAGCATTTT. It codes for CATARDRNSNQPQHF.

The DNA of the CDR3 is TGTGCCAGCTCACCACCGTTGCCAGCGGGAGATGAGCAGTTCTTC. Its translation: CASSPPLPAGDEQFF. The chain links TRBV18 to TRBJ2-1; 8 nucleotides align to TRBD2. Germline V gene sequence: CDR1 KGHSH, CDR2 LQKENI. V shed 0 bases and J 8 bases; nucleotides not matched to a gene: 6. The CDR3 loop spans 15 amino acids.

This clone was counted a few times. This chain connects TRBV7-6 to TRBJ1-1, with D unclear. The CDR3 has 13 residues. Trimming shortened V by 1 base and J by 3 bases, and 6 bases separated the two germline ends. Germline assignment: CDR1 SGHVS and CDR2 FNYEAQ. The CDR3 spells CASSLGIDTEAFF. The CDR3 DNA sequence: TGTGCCAGCAGCTTAGGAATCGACACTGAAGCTTTCTTT.

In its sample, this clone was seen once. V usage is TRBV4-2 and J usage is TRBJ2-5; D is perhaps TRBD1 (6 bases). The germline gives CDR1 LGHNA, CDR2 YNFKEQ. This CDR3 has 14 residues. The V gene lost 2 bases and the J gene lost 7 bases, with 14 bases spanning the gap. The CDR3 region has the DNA TGTGCCAGCAGCCAAACGACAGGTTTAGTGACCCAGTACTTC. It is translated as CASSQTTGLVTQYF.

CDR3 nucleotide sequence: TGTGCCAGCAGTTCTGGGGGACAGACTGGAAACACCATATATTTT. Residues: CASSSGGQTGNTIYF. The J gene is TRBJ1-3, the V gene TRBV28; 7 bases match TRBD1. Germline assignment: CDR1 MDHEN and CDR2 SYDVKM. CDR3 size: 15 residues. After removal of 4 bases from V and 2 bases from J, the junction contained 5 bases not matched to a gene.

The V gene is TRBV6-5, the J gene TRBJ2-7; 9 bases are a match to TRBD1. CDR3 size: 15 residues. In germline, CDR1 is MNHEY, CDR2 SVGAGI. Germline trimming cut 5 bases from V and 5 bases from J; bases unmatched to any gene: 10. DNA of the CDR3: TGTGCCAGCAGTCTGACCGGGACAGGGACGAACGAGCAGTACTTC. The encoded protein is CASSLTGTGTNEQYF.

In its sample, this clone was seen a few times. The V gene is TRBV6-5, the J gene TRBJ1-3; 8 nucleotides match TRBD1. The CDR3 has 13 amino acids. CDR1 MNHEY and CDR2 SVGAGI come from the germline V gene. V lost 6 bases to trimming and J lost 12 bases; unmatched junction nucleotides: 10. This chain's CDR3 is CASRMTGVDSIYF. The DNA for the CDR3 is TGTGCCAGCAGGATGACAGGGGTGGATAGCATATATTTT.

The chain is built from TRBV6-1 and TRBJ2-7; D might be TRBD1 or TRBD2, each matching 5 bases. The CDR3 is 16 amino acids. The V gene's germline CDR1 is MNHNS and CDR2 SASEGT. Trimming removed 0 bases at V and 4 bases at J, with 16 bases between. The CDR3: CASSEARRGARYEQYF. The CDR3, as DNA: TGTGCCAGCAGTGAAGCAAGGCGAGGGGCAAGGTACGAGCAGTACTTC.

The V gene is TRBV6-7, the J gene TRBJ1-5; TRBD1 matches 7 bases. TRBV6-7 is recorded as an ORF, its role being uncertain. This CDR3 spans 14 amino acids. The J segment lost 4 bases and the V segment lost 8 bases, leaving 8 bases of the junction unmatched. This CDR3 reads CASRRDRANQPQHF. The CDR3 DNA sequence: TGTGCCAGCCGCCGGGACAGAGCTAATCAGCCCCAGCATTTT.

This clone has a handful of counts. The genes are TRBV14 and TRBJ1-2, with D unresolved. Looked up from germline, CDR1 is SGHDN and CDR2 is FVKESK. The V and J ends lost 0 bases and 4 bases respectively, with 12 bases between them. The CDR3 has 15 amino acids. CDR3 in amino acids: CASSQDSRPAYGYTF. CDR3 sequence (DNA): TGTGCCAGCAGCCAAGATTCCAGGCCCGCCTATGGCTACACCTTC. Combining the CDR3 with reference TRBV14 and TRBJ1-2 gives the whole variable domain EAGVTQFPSHSVIEKGQTVTLRCDPISGHDNLYWYRRVMGKEIKFLLHFVKESKQDESGMPNNRFLAERTGGTYSTLKVQPAELEDSGVYFCASSQDSRPAYGYTFGSGTRLTVV.

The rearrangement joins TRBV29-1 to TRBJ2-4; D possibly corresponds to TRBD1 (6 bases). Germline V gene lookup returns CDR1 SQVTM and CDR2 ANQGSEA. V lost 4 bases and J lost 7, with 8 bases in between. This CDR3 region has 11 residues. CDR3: CSVVRGNIQYF. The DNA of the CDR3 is TGCAGCGTTGTGAGGGGGAACATTCAGTACTTC.

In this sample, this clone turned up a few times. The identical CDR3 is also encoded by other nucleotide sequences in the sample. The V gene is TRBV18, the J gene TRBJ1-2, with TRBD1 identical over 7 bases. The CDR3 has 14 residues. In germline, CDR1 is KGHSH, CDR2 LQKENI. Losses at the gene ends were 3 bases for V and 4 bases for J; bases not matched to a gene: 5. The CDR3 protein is CASSPGTEGYGYTF. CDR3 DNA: TGTGCCAGCTCACCGGGGACAGAGGGCTATGGCTACACCTTC.

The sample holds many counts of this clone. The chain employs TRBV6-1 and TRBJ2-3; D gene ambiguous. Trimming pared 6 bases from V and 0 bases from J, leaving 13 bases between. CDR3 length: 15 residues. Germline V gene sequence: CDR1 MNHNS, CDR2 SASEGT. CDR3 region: CASRERFSSTDTQYF. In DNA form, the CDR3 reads TGTGCCAGCAGAGAACGCTTCTCTAGCACAGATACGCAGTATTTT.

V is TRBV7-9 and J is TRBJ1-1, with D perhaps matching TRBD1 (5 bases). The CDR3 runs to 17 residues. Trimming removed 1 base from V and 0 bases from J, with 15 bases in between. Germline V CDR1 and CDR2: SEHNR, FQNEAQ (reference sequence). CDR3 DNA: TGTGCCAGCAGCTTAGGCAGGGCCCTCTCCTTGAACACTGAAGCTTTCTTT. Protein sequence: CASSLGRALSLNTEAFF.

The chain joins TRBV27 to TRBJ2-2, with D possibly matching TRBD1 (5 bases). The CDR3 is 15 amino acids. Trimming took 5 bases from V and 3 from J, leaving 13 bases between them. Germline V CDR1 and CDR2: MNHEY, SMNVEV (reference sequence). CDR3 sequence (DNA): TGTGCCAGCAGTATGTTAGGGGTGTACACCGGGGAGCTGTTTTTT. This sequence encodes CASSMLGVYTGELFF.

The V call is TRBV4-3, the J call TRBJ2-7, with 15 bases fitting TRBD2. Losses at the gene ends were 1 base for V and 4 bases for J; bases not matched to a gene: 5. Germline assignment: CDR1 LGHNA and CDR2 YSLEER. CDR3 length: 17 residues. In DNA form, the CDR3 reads TGCGCCAGCAGCCAAGGGACTAGCGGGAGGGCCGCTTACGAGCAGTACTTC. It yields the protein CASSQGTSGRAAYEQYF.

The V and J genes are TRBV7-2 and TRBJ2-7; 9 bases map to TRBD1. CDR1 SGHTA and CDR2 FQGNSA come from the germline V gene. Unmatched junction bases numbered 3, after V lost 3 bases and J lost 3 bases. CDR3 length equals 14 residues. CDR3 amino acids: CASSFDRGDYEQYF. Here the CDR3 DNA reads TGTGCCAGCAGCTTCGACAGGGGGGACTACGAGCAGTACTTC.

CDR3 DNA: TGTGCCACCACCGTACAGGGGGCAAACGAGCAGTACTTC. Its translation: CATTVQGANEQYF. The rearrangement links TRBV7-8 to TRBJ2-5, with 9 positions matching TRBD1. Gene TRBJ2-7 matches the end of the DNA better, so the J call may be wrong. The germline V gene encodes CDR1 SGHVS and CDR2 FQNEAQ. The CDR3 totals 13 residues.

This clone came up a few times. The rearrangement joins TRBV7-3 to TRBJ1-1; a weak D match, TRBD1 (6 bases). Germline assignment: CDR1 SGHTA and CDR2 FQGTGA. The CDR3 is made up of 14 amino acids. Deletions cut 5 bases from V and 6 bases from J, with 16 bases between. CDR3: CASSTNREIAEAFF. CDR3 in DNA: TGTGCCAGCAGCACAAACAGGGAGATAGCTGAAGCTTTCTTT. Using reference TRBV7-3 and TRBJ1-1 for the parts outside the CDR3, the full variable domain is GAGVSQTPSNKVTEKGKYVELRCDPISGHTALYWYRQSLGQGPEFLIYFQGTGAADDSGLPNDRFFAVRPEGSVSTLKIQRTERGDSAVYLCASSTNREIAEAFFGQGTRLTVV.

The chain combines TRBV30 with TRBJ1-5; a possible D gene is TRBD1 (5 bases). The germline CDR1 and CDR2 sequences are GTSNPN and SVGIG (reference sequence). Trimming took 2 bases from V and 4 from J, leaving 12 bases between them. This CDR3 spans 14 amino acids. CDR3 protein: CAWSSGTLNQPQHF. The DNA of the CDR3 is TGTGCCTGGAGTTCCGGGACTCTTAATCAGCCCCAGCATTTT.

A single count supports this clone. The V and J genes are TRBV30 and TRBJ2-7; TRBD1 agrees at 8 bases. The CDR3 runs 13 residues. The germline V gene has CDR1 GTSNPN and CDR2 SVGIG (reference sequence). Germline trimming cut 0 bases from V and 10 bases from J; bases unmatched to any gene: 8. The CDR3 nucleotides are TGTGCCTGGAGTGTACAGGGGGGAAACTTTCAGTACTTC. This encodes CAWSVQGGNFQYF.

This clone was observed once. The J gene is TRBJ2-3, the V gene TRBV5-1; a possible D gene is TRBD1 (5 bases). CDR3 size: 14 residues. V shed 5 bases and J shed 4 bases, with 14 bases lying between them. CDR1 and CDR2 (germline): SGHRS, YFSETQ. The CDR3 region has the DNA TGCGCCAGCAGAGGGTATGGGGCCGCAGATACGCAGTATTTT. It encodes CASRGYGAADTQYF.

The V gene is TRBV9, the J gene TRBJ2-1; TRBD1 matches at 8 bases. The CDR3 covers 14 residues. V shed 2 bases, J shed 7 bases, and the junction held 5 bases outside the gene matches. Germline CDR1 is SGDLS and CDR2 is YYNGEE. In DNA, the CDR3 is TGTGCCAGCAGCGTGACAGGGGTTGGAAATGAGCAGTTCTTC. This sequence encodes CASSVTGVGNEQFF.

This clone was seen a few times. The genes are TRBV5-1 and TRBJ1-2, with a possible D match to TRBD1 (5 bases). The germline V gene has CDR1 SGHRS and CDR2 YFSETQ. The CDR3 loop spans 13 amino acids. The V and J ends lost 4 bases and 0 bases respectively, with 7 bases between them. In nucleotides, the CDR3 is TGCGCCAGCAGCGACAGTCCTAACTATGGCTACACCTTC. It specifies CASSDSPNYGYTF.

In DNA form, the CDR3 reads TGTGCCAGCAGCCTATCCAGGAGCTCCTACGAGCAGTACTTC. This codes for CASSLSRSSYEQYF. This sequence joins TRBV14 and TRBJ2-7, with D unresolved. With 4 bases removed from V and 0 bases from J, the gap between germline ends came to 10 bases. Looked up from germline, CDR1 is SGHDN and CDR2 is FVKESK. This CDR3 is 14 amino acids long.

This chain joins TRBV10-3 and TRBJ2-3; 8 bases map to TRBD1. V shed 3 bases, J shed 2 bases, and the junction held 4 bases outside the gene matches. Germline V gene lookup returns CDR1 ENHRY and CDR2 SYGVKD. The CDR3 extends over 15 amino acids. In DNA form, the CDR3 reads TGTGCCATCAGTGAAAGGGACAGGCCCACAGATACGCAGTATTTT. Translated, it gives CAISERDRPTDTQYF.